This is a list of T cell receptor beta chains from one sample in a study of CD4 T cells in relation to SARS-CoV-2 and coronaviruses. This table comes from immunoSEQ multiplex PCR, and its TCRdb copy is limited to in-frame clones, with some not included. Of approximately 50,000 clones listed, under 95% are singletons. The specimen sequenced was naive CD4+ T cells from PBMCs. These TCRs come from an adult with COVID-19. The CDR3 runs from the conserved cysteine through the conserved F or W. The D gene is left open where the match is weak.

J | V | D | DNA | CDR3
TRBJ1-2 | TRBV5-4 | TRBD1 | TGTGCCAGCAGCTTGACAGGGGCTCTTGGCTACACCTTC | CASSLTGALGYTF
TRBJ2-1 | TRBV19 | TRBD2 | TGTGCCAGTAGAATTAGCGGGAGGGCCAATGAGCAGTTCTTC | CASRISGRANEQFF
TRBJ2-6 | TRBV5-4 | - | TGTGCCAGCAGCTTGGTCAGGGCCTACGGGGCCAACGTCCTGACTTTC | CASSLVRAYGANVLTF
TRBJ2-1 | TRBV5-1 | TRBD2 | TGCGCCAGCAGCGTGGGACTAGCCTCCTACAATGAGCAGTTCTTC | CASSVGLASYNEQFF
TRBJ2-7 | TRBV5-8 | TRBD2 | TGTGCCAGCAGCTTGGGGCTAGCGGGGCGGAGCGAGCAGTACTTC | CASSLGLAGRSEQYF
TRBJ2-7 | TRBV10-3 | - | TGTGCCATCAGTGGGGTCGAAGCCTCCTACGAGCAGTACTTC | CAISGVEASYEQYF
TRBJ2-6 | TRBV5-1 | - | TGCGCCAGCAGCTTGGAGGGACCCTCTGGGGCCAACGTCCTGACTTTC | CASSLEGPSGANVLTF
TRBJ2-7 | TRBV9 | - | TGTGCCAGCAGCGCCGGCCCCGACAGGAAATACGAGCAGTACTTC | CASSAGPDRKYEQYF
TRBJ2-7 | TRBV14 | - | TGTGCCAGCAGCCAAGGAGGTTTTAGAGACACCAACATAGAGCAGTACTTC | CASSQGGFRDTNIEQYF
TRBJ1-2 | TRBV18 | TRBD1 | TGTGCCAGCTCACCAGTCTCGGGACAGGTCTATGGCTACACCTTC | CASSPVSGQVYGYTF
TRBJ2-3 | TRBV11-2 | TRBD2 | TGTGCCAGCAGCTTTAACGGGCGACTAGCGGGAGTGGATACGCAGTATTTT | CASSFNGRLAGVDTQYF
TRBJ2-3 | TRBV10-1 | TRBD2 | TGCGCCAGCAGTGAGTTTGAGGTCAGACTAGCGGGAGATAACACAGATACGCAGTATTTT | CASSEFEVRLAGDNTDTQYF
TRBJ1-3 | TRBV5-1 | - | TGCGCCAGCAGCTTGGCAGGTCTTGGAAACACCATATATTTT | CASSLAGLGNTIYF
TRBJ1-4 | TRBV20-1 | - | TGCAGTGCTAGACCCGGGACCGATTATCGCTTT | CSARPGTDYRF
TRBJ2-2 | TRBV4-2 | TRBD2 | TGTGCCAGCAGCCAAGAGGCGGGAGCGGCCGGGGAGCTGTTTTTT | CASSQEAGAAGELFF
TRBJ1-1 | TRBV4-2 | - | TGTGCCAGCAGCCAAGATAGTAGGCAGGGAAACACTGAAGCTTTCTTT | CASSQDSRQGNTEAFF
TRBJ2-5 | TRBV9 | TRBD2 | TGTGCCAGCAGCCTAACTAGCGGCTATGGGACCCAGTACTTC | CASSLTSGYGTQYF